This T cell receptor beta chain emerged from a study of monozygotic twins with inflammatory bowel disease. Concerning this clonotype: The antigen is undetermined.

CDR3 length equals 13 residues. From germline, CDR1 is ENHRY and CDR2 SYGVKD. Study-wide findings and caveats: None of the different T cell subtypes could be distinguished from one another.

UMIs were attached via template switching, each with a 6-nucleotide sample barcode. TCRalpha and TCRbeta cDNA underwent two nested PCRs of around 15 and 10 cycles. TCRdb reprocessed the 5' RACE reads, with one entry per CDR3 protein and no DNA. The table lists some 400,000 distinct CDR3 sequences. The sample consisted of blood. The receptor's source is a human donor with ulcerative colitis or Crohn's disease, or a healthy co-twin of an affected twin (not recorded which). The chain uses TRBV10-3 and TRBJ2-3; TCRdb reports TRBD2, a call that lacks DNA to check it against. The CDR3 sequence: CAIRGGVGDTQYF.